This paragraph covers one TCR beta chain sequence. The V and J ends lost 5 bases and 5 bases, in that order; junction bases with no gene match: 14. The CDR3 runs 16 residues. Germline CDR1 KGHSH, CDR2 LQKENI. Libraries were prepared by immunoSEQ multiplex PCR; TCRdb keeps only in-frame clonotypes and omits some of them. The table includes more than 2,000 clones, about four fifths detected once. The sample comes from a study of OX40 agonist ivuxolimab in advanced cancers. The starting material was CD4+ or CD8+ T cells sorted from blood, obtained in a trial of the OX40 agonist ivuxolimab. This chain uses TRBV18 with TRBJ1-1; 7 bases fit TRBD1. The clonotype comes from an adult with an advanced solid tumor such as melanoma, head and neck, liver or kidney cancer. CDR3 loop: CASSSMDDRAWTEAFF. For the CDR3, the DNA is TGTGCCAGCTCATCAATGGACGACAGGGCGTGGACTGAAGCTTTCTTT.